The rows below give T cell receptor beta chains drawn from one sample of a study of cytomegalovirus exposure and HLA in healthy donors. Generated by immunoSEQ multiplex PCR, the TCRdb table keeps only in-frame clones and is missing some. Here the sample spans just under 150,000 clones, approximately 86% being singletons. Sequences were obtained from PBMCs. The receptors come from a man in his late teens or twenties in good health and CMV-seropositive. Each CDR3 is given with its conserved first and last residue. D genes are given only for firm matches. Expanded clones get a size class; other rows say once, few or many, or leave the size out.

D gene: -; clone size: once; J gene: TRBJ2-7; CDR3 length: 15; V gene: TRBV19; CDR3 protein: CASSREQGLSYEQYF; CDR3 DNA: TGTGCCAGTAGCAGGGAGCAGGGGCTTTCCTACGAGCAGTACTTC
D gene: TRBD2; clone size: -; J gene: TRBJ2-3; CDR3 length: 16; V gene: TRBV5-1; CDR3 protein: CASSHELAGITDTQYF; CDR3 DNA: TGCGCCAGCAGCCACGAACTAGCGGGAATAACAGATACGCAGTATTTT
D gene: -; clone size: -; J gene: TRBJ1-2; CDR3 length: 12; V gene: TRBV9; CDR3 protein: CASSASDYGYTF; CDR3 DNA: TGTGCCAGCAGCGCCTCAGATTACGGCTACACCTTC
D gene: -; clone size: once; J gene: TRBJ1-5; CDR3 length: 13; V gene: TRBV9; CDR3 protein: CASSVDMNQPQHF; CDR3 DNA: TGTGCCAGCAGCGTAGATATGAATCAGCCCCAGCATTTT
D gene: TRBD1; clone size: -; J gene: TRBJ1-2; CDR3 length: 16; V gene: TRBV5-4; CDR3 protein: CASSFGQLDRSYGYTF; CDR3 DNA: TGTGCCAGCAGCTTTGGACAATTGGACAGGTCCTATGGCTACACCTTC
D gene: TRBD2; clone size: -; J gene: TRBJ2-5; CDR3 length: 14; V gene: TRBV27; CDR3 protein: CASSPGLAGETQYF; CDR3 DNA: TGTGCCAGCAGTCCCGGACTAGCGGGAGAGACCCAGTACTTC
D gene: -; clone size: -; J gene: TRBJ2-1; CDR3 length: 16; V gene: TRBV28; CDR3 protein: CASSLLSGGPKNEQFF; CDR3 DNA: TGTGCCAGCAGTTTATTATCGGGGGGCCCCAAGAATGAGCAGTTCTTC
D gene: -; clone size: -; J gene: TRBJ2-2; CDR3 length: 13; V gene: TRBV15; CDR3 protein: CATSRDRTGELFF; CDR3 DNA: TGTGCCACCAGCCGAGACAGGACCGGGGAGCTGTTTTTT
D gene: -; clone size: -; J gene: TRBJ2-7; CDR3 length: 13; V gene: TRBV4-1; CDR3 protein: CASSLGEPYEQYF; CDR3 DNA: TGCGCCAGCAGCCTAGGGGAACCCTACGAGCAGTACTTC
D gene: TRBD2; clone size: -; J gene: TRBJ2-1; CDR3 length: 17; V gene: TRBV19; CDR3 protein: CASSSSGGPTRDNEQFF; CDR3 DNA: TGTGCCAGTAGTTCATCGGGGGGTCCGACTAGAGACAATGAGCAGTTCTTC
D gene: -; clone size: -; J gene: TRBJ2-5; CDR3 length: 13; V gene: TRBV10-1; CDR3 protein: CASSEDFQETQYF; CDR3 DNA: TGCGCCAGCAGTGAGGACTTCCAAGAGACCCAGTACTTC
D gene: TRBD2; clone size: -; J gene: TRBJ2-7; CDR3 length: 12; V gene: TRBV25-1; CDR3 protein: CASRDYSYEQYF; CDR3 DNA: TGTGCCAGCCGGGACTACTCCTACGAGCAGTACTTC
D gene: -; clone size: -; J gene: TRBJ1-1; CDR3 length: 14; V gene: TRBV2; CDR3 protein: CASPGLYTNTEAFF; CDR3 DNA: TGTGCCAGTCCTGGACTCTACACGAACACTGAAGCTTTCTTT
D gene: TRBD1; clone size: -; J gene: TRBJ2-7; CDR3 length: 18; V gene: TRBV28; CDR3 protein: CASSSWGLTGKFFYEQYF; CDR3 DNA: TGTGCCAGCAGTTCCTGGGGGCTGACAGGGAAGTTTTTCTACGAGCAGTACTTC
D gene: TRBD2; clone size: -; J gene: TRBJ2-5; CDR3 length: 15; V gene: TRBV5-1; CDR3 protein: CASSSQPTSEETQYF; CDR3 DNA: TGCGCCAGCAGCTCCCAGCCCACTAGCGAGGAGACCCAGTACTTC
D gene: -; clone size: -; J gene: TRBJ2-3; CDR3 length: 13; V gene: TRBV5-1; CDR3 protein: CASSLGGPDTQYF; CDR3 DNA: TGCGCCAGCAGCTTGGGGGGGCCGGATACGCAGTATTTT
D gene: -; clone size: -; J gene: TRBJ2-5; CDR3 length: 13; V gene: TRBV14; CDR3 protein: CASSKRDQETQYF; CDR3 DNA: TGTGCCAGCAGCAAGCGGGACCAAGAGACCCAGTACTTC
D gene: -; clone size: once; J gene: TRBJ2-7; CDR3 length: 20; V gene: TRBV5-1; CDR3 protein: CASPPVCGTRFSPSSYEQYF; CDR3 DNA: TGCGCCAGTCCGCCGGTGTGTGGGACTCGCTTTTCCCCAAGCTCCTACGAGCAGTACTTC
D gene: TRBD2; clone size: -; J gene: TRBJ2-3; CDR3 length: 16; V gene: TRBV28; CDR3 protein: CASSPLAGGLRDTQYF; CDR3 DNA: TGTGCCAGCAGCCCACTAGCGGGGGGACTGCGGGATACGCAGTATTTT
D gene: TRBD1; clone size: -; J gene: TRBJ2-6; CDR3 length: 16; V gene: TRBV18; CDR3 protein: CASSPGQVSGANVLTF; CDR3 DNA: TGTGCCAGCTCACCGGGACAGGTGTCTGGGGCCAACGTCCTGACTTTC
D gene: TRBD1; clone size: once; J gene: TRBJ2-7; CDR3 length: 15; V gene: TRBV7-8; CDR3 protein: CASSNPGTVRYEQYF; CDR3 DNA: TGTGCCAGCAGCAATCCCGGGACAGTTCGTTACGAGCAGTACTTC
D gene: -; clone size: -; J gene: TRBJ2-2; CDR3 length: 15; V gene: TRBV4-1; CDR3 protein: CASSQDWLEAGELFF; CDR3 DNA: TGCGCCAGCAGCCAAGATTGGCTAGAGGCCGGGGAGCTGTTTTTT
D gene: -; clone size: -; J gene: TRBJ1-4; CDR3 length: 13; V gene: TRBV2; CDR3 protein: CASTSGPLEKLFF; CDR3 DNA: TGTGCCAGCACTTCAGGGCCTTTAGAAAAACTGTTTTTT
D gene: TRBD2; clone size: -; J gene: TRBJ2-7; CDR3 length: 15; V gene: TRBV5-1; CDR3 protein: CASSPGRGPFYEQYF; CDR3 DNA: TGCGCCAGCAGCCCGGGGAGGGGACCTTTCTACGAGCAGTACTTC
D gene: -; clone size: few; J gene: TRBJ2-2; CDR3 length: 13; V gene: TRBV28; CDR3 protein: CASSFQNTGELFF; CDR3 DNA: TGTGCCAGCAGTTTTCAGAACACCGGGGAGCTGTTTTTT
D gene: TRBD1; clone size: -; J gene: TRBJ2-7; CDR3 length: 15; V gene: TRBV5-5; CDR3 protein: CASSPPTGPSYEQYF; CDR3 DNA: TGTGCCAGCAGCCCACCGACAGGGCCCTCCTACGAGCAGTACTTC
D gene: TRBD2; clone size: -; J gene: TRBJ2-7; CDR3 length: 14; V gene: TRBV14; CDR3 protein: CASSQGTSWHEQYF; CDR3 DNA: TGTGCCAGCAGCCAAGGGACTAGTTGGCACGAGCAGTACTTC
D gene: TRBD1; clone size: -; J gene: TRBJ1-1; CDR3 length: 12; V gene: TRBV4-1; CDR3 protein: CASSQDRQGAFF; CDR3 DNA: TGCGCCAGCAGCCAAGACCGACAGGGTGCTTTCTTT